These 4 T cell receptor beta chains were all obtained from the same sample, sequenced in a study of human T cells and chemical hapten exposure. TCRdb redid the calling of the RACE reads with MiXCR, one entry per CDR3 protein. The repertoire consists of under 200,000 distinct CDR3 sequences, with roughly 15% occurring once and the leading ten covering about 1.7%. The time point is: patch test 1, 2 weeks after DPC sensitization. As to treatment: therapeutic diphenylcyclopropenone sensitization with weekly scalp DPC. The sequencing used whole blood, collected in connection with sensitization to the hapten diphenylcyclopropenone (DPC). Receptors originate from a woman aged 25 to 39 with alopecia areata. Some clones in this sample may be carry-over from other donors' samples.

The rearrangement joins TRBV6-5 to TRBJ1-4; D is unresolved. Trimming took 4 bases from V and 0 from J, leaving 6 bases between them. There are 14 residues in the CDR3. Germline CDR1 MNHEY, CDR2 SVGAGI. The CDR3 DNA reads TGTGCCAGCAGTTCATCCGCAACTAATGAAAAACTGTTTTTT. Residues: CASSSSATNEKLFF.

CDR3: CASSQASTHGSSGNTIYF. The CDR3 DNA sequence: TGTGCCAGCAGCCAAGCCTCGACCCACGGAAGCTCTGGAAACACCATATATTTT. The chain recombines TRBV4-2 with TRBJ1-3; D gene unclear. Germline loops: CDR1 LGHNA, CDR2 YNFKEQ. V gave up 1 base and J gave up 0 bases, with 16 bases separating them. The CDR3 length is 18 residues.

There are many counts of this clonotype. CDR3 sequence: CASNLPRGSYNEQFF. The CDR3 DNA is TGTGCCAGCAATCTCCCCAGGGGGTCATACAATGAGCAGTTCTTC. The chain is built from TRBV28 and TRBJ2-1; 7 positions agree with TRBD1. The CDR3 length is 15 residues. Germline CDR1 reads MDHEN; CDR2 reads SYDVKM. The ends lost 7 bases at V and 4 bases at J; junction bases unmatched: 10.

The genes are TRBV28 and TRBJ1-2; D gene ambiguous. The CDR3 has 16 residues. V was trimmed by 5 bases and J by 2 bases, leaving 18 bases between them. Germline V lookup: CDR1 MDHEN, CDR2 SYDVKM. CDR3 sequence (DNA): TGTGCCAGCAGTATTCCGGGGATAAGCCCAAACTATGGCTACACCTTC. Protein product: CASSIPGISPNYGYTF.